A single sample gave rise to the 28 T cell receptor beta chains below, sequenced in a study of cytomegalovirus exposure and HLA in healthy donors. Both 60 Vbeta primers and 13 Jbeta primers went into the PCR. Clones were read by immunoSEQ multiplex PCR, and TCRdb kept only the in-frame ones, dropping some. The repertoire holds around 40,000 clones, with roughly 80% as singletons. The specimen was PBMCs. These receptors came from a man aged 25-40 years in good health and CMV-seronegative.

The genes are TRBV27 and TRBJ1-5; D is unresolved. The CDR3 spans 17 residues. Trimming left V 3 bases short and J 0 bases short, with 15 bases between. Looked up from germline, CDR1 is MNHEY and CDR2 is SMNVEV (reference sequence). DNA for the CDR3: TGTGCCAGCAGTTTGTGGCGGGCTGGCTATAGCAATCAGCCCCAGCATTTT. Its translation: CASSLWRAGYSNQPQHF.

The count of this clone is one. The genes are TRBV19 and TRBJ2-5; 8 nucleotides agree with TRBD2. From germline, CDR1 is LNHDA and CDR2 SQIVND (reference sequence). The J segment lost 6 bases and the V segment lost 6 bases, leaving 12 bases of the junction unmatched. CDR3 size: 15 residues. The CDR3 loop is CASSRPGTRSKTQYF. The CDR3 nucleotides read TGTGCCAGTAGCCGCCCCGGGACTAGATCGAAGACCCAGTACTTC.

The rearrangement links TRBV7-2 to TRBJ1-2; D uncertain. V lost 2 bases and J 4 bases, leaving 5 bases between the germline ends. The germline V gene encodes CDR1 SGHTA and CDR2 FQGNSA. The CDR3 has 12 residues. Here the CDR3 DNA reads TGTGCCAGCAGCTTATACGGCTATGGCTACACCTTC. Protein: CASSLYGYGYTF.

The sample holds a few counts of this clone. The rearrangement uses TRBV5-1 and TRBJ2-2; 10 bases fit TRBD2. This CDR3 comprises 14 residues. The germline CDR1 and CDR2 sequences are SGHRS and YFSETQ. V lost 6 bases and J lost 4; bases outside the gene matches: 3. The CDR3 sequence: CASTEREGTGELFF. CDR3 in DNA: TGCGCCAGCACGGAGCGGGAGGGCACCGGGGAGCTGTTTTTT. Based on the CDR3 plus reference TRBV5-1 and TRBJ2-2, the full variable domain is KAGVTQTPRYLIKTRGQQVTLSCSPISGHRSVSWYQQTPGQGLQFLFEYFSETQRNKGNFPGRFSGRQFSNSRSEMNVSTLELGDSALYLCASTEREGTGELFFGEGSRLTVL.

This chain joins TRBV4-3 and TRBJ2-3; no clear D. The CDR3 covers 15 residues. V shed 0 bases and J shed 0 bases, with 7 bases lying between them. Germline V CDR1 and CDR2: LGHNA, YSLEER. The CDR3 spells CASSQEKESTDTQYF. CDR3 coding DNA: TGCGCCAGCAGCCAAGAGAAGGAGAGCACAGATACGCAGTATTTT.

This clone came up a few times. The rearrangement links TRBV5-1 to TRBJ2-1, with 9 positions matching TRBD2. Per the germline V gene, CDR1 is SGHRS and CDR2 is YFSETQ. Trimming at V came to 3 bases and at J to 8 bases, leaving 9 bases not matched to a gene. The CDR3 has 15 amino acids. Written as DNA, the CDR3 is TGCGCCAGCAGCTCCCCGGGACTAGCCTTTGATGAGCAGTTCTTC. It specifies CASSSPGLAFDEQFF.

As concerns this clone: Other DNA sequences in the sample encode the same CDR3. The chain is built from TRBV6-5 and TRBJ1-5; D is undetermined. The CDR3 length is 14 residues. Trimming took 0 bases from V and 6 from J, leaving 9 bases between them. The germline CDR1 and CDR2 sequences are MNHEY and SVGAGI. CDR3 in amino acids: CASSYSGGGQPQHF. The DNA of the CDR3 is TGTGCCAGCAGTTACTCGGGCGGAGGTCAGCCCCAGCATTTT.

The chain links TRBV18 to TRBJ2-5, with TRBD2 matching 15 bases. V gave up 3 bases and J gave up 3 bases; unmatched junction bases: 5. Germline lookup yields CDR1 KGHSH and CDR2 LQKENI. The CDR3 extends over 17 amino acids. The CDR3 protein is CASSPLGLAGGKETQYF. The CDR3 region has the DNA TGTGCCAGCTCACCCCTCGGACTAGCGGGAGGGAAAGAGACCCAGTACTTC. Full variable domain (rest looked up from reference TRBV18 and TRBJ2-5): NAGVMQNPRHLVRRRGQEARLRCSPMKGHSHVYWYRQLPEEGLKFMVYLQKENIIDESGMPKERFSAEFPKEGPSILRIQQVVRGDSAAYFCASSPLGLAGGKETQYFGPGTRLLVL.

This clone was counted a single time. CDR3 bases: TGTGCCAGCAGCTTTCTAGCGGGAACGGCCTACGAGCAGTACTTC. This gives the protein CASSFLAGTAYEQYF. The rearrangement links TRBV7-2 to TRBJ2-7; 9 positions match TRBD2. This CDR3 has 15 amino acids. The V and J ends lost 3 bases and 2 bases, in that order; junction bases with no gene match: 5. Germline CDR1 reads SGHTA; CDR2 reads FQGNSA.

This chain links TRBV7-9 with TRBJ1-2; maybe TRBD1 (6 bases). Germline lookup yields CDR1 SEHNR and CDR2 FQNEAQ (reference sequence). The CDR3 is 15 residues long. The ends were cut back, 4 bases at V and 8 bases at J, with 20 bases in the middle. The CDR3 DNA sequence: TGTGCCAGCAGCTCGTTTTTACCAGGGGTGAACGGCTACACCTTC. Its protein is CASSSFLPGVNGYTF. The full variable domain, its missing parts supplied by reference TRBV7-9 and TRBJ1-2, is DTGVSQNPRHKITKRGQNVTFRCDPISEHNRLYWYRQTLGQGPEFLTYFQNEAQLEKSRLLSDRFSAERPKGSFSTLEIQRTEQGDSAMYLCASSSFLPGVNGYTFGSGTRLTVV.

This clone was counted between two and nine times. The chain employs TRBV6-4 and TRBJ2-1; the D is unclear. The CDR3 has 15 amino acids. Between the trimmed V and J ends, which lost 7 bases and 4 bases, there was a span of 17 bases. The germline gives CDR1 MRHNA, CDR2 SNTAGT. The CDR3 bases are TGTGCCAGCACCCCGGATGGTAGCAGTTACAATGAGCAGTTCTTC. Amino acids: CASTPDGSSYNEQFF.

The chain is built from TRBV11-2 and TRBJ2-7; TRBD2 matches at 10 bases. Germline V lookup: CDR1 SGHAT, CDR2 FQNNGV. This CDR3 spans 15 amino acids. V dropped 2 bases and J dropped 5; count of bases not matched to a gene: 6. The chain's CDR3 is CASSLTLAGINEQYF. CDR3 sequence (DNA): TGTGCCAGCAGCTTAACACTAGCGGGAATAAACGAGCAGTACTTC.

This clone was found a few times. The chain joins TRBV19 to TRBJ1-4; no firm D call. Trimming pared 3 bases from V and 7 bases from J, leaving 15 bases between. CDR1 LNHDA and CDR2 SQIVND come from the germline V gene (reference sequence). This CDR3 has 15 amino acids. CDR3 protein: CASSMRVGIFEKLFF. CDR3 sequence (DNA): TGTGCCAGTAGTATGAGGGTTGGGATTTTTGAAAAACTGTTTTTT.

The chain has TRBV5-6 and TRBJ2-3; no firm D call. The CDR3 covers 13 residues. V gave up 4 bases and J gave up 4 bases, with 10 bases separating them. Germline V CDR1 and CDR2: SGHDT, YYEEEE. The CDR3 nucleotides read TGTGCCAGCAGCGCCCCAGGCCCAGATACGCAGTATTTT. It encodes CASSAPGPDTQYF. Together with reference TRBV5-6 and TRBJ2-3, the CDR3 gives the full variable domain: DAGVTQSPTHLIKTRGQQVTLRCSPKSGHDTVSWYQQALGQGPQFIFQYYEEEERQRGNFPDRFSGHQFPNYSSELNVNALLLGDSALYLCASSAPGPDTQYFGPGTRLTVL.

The rearrangement joins TRBV27 to TRBJ2-2; D uncertain. Germline V CDR1 and CDR2: MNHEY, SMNVEV (reference sequence). The CDR3 spans 12 residues. V lost 7 bases and J 5 bases, leaving 8 bases between the germline ends. This CDR3 reads CASMGLTGELFF. In DNA, the CDR3 is TGTGCCAGCATGGGCCTAACCGGGGAGCTGTTTTTT.

This clone was observed a few times. The J gene is TRBJ2-3, the V gene TRBV19; D gene unclear. The germline CDR1 and CDR2 sequences are LNHDA and SQIVND (reference sequence). This CDR3 is built from 14 residues. V was pared by 3 bases and J by 6 bases, with 13 bases between. CDR3 region: CASSIRSQLDTQYF. For the CDR3, the DNA is TGTGCCAGTAGTATCCGTTCCCAGTTGGATACGCAGTATTTT.

The gene calls are TRBV9 and TRBJ2-1; 7 nucleotides line up with TRBD2. This CDR3 region has 16 residues. The germline gives CDR1 SGDLS, CDR2 YYNGEE. Trimming removed 3 bases from V and 1 base from J; junction bases left unmatched: 7. The CDR3 DNA reads TGTGCCAGCAGCGAGGAGAGCGGGATGTCCTACAATGAGCAGTTCTTC. Protein product: CASSEESGMSYNEQFF. The full variable domain, its missing parts supplied by reference TRBV9 and TRBJ2-1, is DSGVTQTPKHLITATGQRVTLRCSPRSGDLSVYWYQQSLDQGLQFLIQYYNGEERAKGNILERFSAQQFPDLHSELNLSSLELGDSALYFCASSEESGMSYNEQFFGPGTRLTVL.

This rearrangement joins TRBV28 to TRBJ2-3; 7 positions agree with TRBD1. CDR1 and CDR2 from the germline V gene are MDHEN and SYDVKM. The V and J ends lost 6 bases and 0 bases, in that order; junction bases with no gene match: 6. CDR3 length equals 15 residues. The CDR3 region is CASSLGGHSTDTQYF. For the CDR3, the DNA is TGTGCCAGCAGCCTAGGGGGCCATAGCACAGATACGCAGTATTTT.

The chain couples TRBV4-2 to TRBJ1-1; 7 bases fit TRBD1. Germline loops: CDR1 LGHNA, CDR2 YNFKEQ. V gave up 3 bases and J gave up 2 bases; unmatched junction bases: 15. The CDR3 is made up of 18 amino acids. The CDR3 sequence is CASSHNPKGRQGNTEAFF. The DNA of the CDR3 is TGTGCCAGCAGCCATAACCCAAAGGGCCGACAGGGAAACACTGAAGCTTTCTTT.

The chain is built from TRBV25-1 and TRBJ2-7; D may be TRBD2 (6 bases). The CDR3 length is 14 residues. V was cut by 8 bases and J by 2 bases, with 16 bases left in between. Germline CDR1 is MGHDK and CDR2 is SYGVNS. The CDR3, as DNA: TGTGCCAGCCAGCAGCGGGTGCCACCCTACGAGCAGTACTTC. Translation gives CASQQRVPPYEQYF.

The CDR3 DNA reads TGTGCCAGCAGCCTCAGGGGTGACGCCATATATTTT. Residues: CASSLRGDAIYF. The chain carries TRBV7-9 and TRBJ1-3; tentatively, D is TRBD1 (6 bases). The CDR3 has 12 amino acids. Germline V gene lookup returns CDR1 SEHNR and CDR2 FQNEAQ (reference sequence). V gave up 5 bases and J gave up 11 bases, with 13 bases separating them.

The CDR3: CASSSLDRGLGNTIYF. In DNA form, the CDR3 reads TGTGCCAGCAGCTCCCTCGACAGGGGACTTGGAAACACCATATATTTT. The rearrangement joins TRBV11-2 to TRBJ1-3; the match to TRBD1 covers 8 bases. The CDR3 spans 16 residues. Germline CDR1 SGHAT, CDR2 FQNNGV. V trimming: 4 bases; J trimming: 3 bases; junction bases outside the gene matches: 8.

The chain links TRBV6-1 to TRBJ2-2, with no clear D. V was shortened by 6 bases and J by 1 base, with 6 bases between the two germline ends. This CDR3 is 13 amino acids long. Germline V gene lookup returns CDR1 MNHNS and CDR2 SASEGT. CDR3 DNA: TGTGCCAGCAGCCCTCTGAACACCGGGGAGCTGTTTTTT. This translates into CASSPLNTGELFF.

With respect to this clone: A junction end diverges from the germline sequence, so it may reflect a read error. The genes are TRBV7-9 and TRBJ2-3, with 10 positions matching TRBD2. Germline V gene lookup returns CDR1 SEHNR and CDR2 FQNEAQ (reference sequence). The CDR3 is made up of 16 amino acids. CDR3 DNA: TGTTCCAGCAGCTTAGATACTAGCGGGGACACAGATACGCAGTATTTT. Protein product: CSSSLDTSGDTDTQYF.

The V and J genes are TRBV10-3 and TRBJ1-3, with TRBD1 matching 8 bases. The V gene's germline CDR1 is ENHRY and CDR2 SYGVKD. V shed 5 bases, J shed 2 bases, and the junction held 8 bases outside the gene matches. There are 16 residues in the CDR3. The CDR3 loop reads CAISHDRGRAGNTIYF. As DNA, the CDR3 is TGTGCCATCAGTCACGACAGGGGTCGGGCTGGAAACACCATATATTTT.

The chain uses TRBV5-4 and TRBJ2-1, with 9 bases that match TRBD2. V dropped 0 bases and J dropped 5; count of bases not matched to a gene: 0. CDR1 is SGHNT, CDR2 YYREEE, per germline (reference sequence). The CDR3 totals 14 residues. CDR3 nucleotides: TGTGCCAGCAGCTTGGGACTAGCGGACAATGAGCAGTTCTTC. Translating gives CASSLGLADNEQFF.

The rearrangement joins TRBV4-1 to TRBJ2-1; D is unclear. Germline V lookup: CDR1 MGHRA, CDR2 YSYEKL. V lost 4 bases, J lost 4 bases, and 11 bases lay in between. The CDR3 covers 14 residues. CDR3 bases: TGCGCCAGCAGCCTCTTTACGGGTTACAATGAGCAGTTCTTC. Its translation: CASSLFTGYNEQFF.

This sequence joins TRBV7-8 and TRBJ1-5; TRBD1 matches 9 bases. CDR1 is SGHVS, CDR2 FQNEAQ, per germline. Trimming cost V 5 bases and J 6 bases; bases outside gene matches: 11. This CDR3 contains 16 residues. The CDR3, as DNA: TGTGCCAGCAGCCCGTGGGACAGGGTAAACGGTCAGCCCCAGCATTTT. It yields the protein CASSPWDRVNGQPQHF.